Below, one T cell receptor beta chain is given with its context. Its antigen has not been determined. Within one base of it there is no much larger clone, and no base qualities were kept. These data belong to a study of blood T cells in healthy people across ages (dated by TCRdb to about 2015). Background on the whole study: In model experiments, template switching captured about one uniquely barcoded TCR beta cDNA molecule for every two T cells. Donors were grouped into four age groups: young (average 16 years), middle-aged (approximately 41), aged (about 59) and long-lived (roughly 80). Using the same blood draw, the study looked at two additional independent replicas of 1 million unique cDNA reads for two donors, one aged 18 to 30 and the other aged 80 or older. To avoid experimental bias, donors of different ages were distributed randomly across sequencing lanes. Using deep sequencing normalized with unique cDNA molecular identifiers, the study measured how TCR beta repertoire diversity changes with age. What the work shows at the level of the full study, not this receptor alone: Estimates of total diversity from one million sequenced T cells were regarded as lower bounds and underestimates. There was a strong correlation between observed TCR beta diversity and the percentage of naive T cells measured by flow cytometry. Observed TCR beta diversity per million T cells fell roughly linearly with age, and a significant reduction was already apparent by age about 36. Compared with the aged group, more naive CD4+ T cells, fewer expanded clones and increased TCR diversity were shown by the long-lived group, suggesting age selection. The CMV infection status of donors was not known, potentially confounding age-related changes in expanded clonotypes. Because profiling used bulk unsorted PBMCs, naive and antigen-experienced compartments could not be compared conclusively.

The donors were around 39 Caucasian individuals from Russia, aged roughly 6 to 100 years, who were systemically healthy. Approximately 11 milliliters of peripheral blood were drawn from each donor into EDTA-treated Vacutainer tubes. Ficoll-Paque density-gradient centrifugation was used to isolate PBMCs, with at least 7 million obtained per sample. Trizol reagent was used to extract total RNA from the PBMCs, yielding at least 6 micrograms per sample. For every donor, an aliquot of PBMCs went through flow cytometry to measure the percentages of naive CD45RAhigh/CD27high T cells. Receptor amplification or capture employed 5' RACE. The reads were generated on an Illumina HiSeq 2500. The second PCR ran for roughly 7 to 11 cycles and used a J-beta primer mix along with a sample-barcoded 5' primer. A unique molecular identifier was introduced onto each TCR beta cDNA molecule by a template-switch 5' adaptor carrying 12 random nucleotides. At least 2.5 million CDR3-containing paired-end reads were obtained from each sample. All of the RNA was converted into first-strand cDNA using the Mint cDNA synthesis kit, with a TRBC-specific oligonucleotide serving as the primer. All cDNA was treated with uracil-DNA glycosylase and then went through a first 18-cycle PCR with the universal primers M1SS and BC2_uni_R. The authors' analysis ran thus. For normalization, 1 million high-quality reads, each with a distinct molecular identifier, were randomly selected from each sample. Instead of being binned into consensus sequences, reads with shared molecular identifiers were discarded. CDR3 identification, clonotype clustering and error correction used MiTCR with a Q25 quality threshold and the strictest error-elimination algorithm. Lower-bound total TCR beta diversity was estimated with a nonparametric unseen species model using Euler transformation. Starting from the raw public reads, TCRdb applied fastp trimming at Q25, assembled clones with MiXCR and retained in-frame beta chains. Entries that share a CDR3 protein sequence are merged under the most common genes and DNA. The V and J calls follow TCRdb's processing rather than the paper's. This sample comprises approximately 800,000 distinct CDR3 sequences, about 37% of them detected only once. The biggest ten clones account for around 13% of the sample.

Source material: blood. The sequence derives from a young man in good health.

The nucleotide sequence reads TGTGCCAGCGTGCCGATCGTGAACACTGAAGCTTTCTTT. Translation gives CASVPIVNTEAFF. The rearrangement joined TRBV2 to TRBJ1-1; no D gene is confidently identified. Trimming costs V 8 bases and J 0 bases, and their ends lie 10 bases apart. CDR1 and CDR2, per the germline V gene, are SNHLY and FYNNEI. The CDR3 covers 13 residues, taking in both the cysteine and the phenylalanine. Only the CDR3 DNA is retained, 39 bases long and in frame from the first base.